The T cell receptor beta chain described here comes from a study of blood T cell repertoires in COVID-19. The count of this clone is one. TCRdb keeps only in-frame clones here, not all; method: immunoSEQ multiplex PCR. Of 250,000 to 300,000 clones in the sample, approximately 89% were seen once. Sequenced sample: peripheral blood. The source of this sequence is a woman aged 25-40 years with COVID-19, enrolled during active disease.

This chain's CDR3 is CASGGGSYEQYF. CDR3 bases: TGTGCCAGTGGCGGGGGTTCCTACGAGCAGTACTTC. The chain couples TRBV19 to TRBJ2-7; 7 nucleotides match TRBD2. The CDR3 spans 12 residues. Germline V gene data show CDR1 as LNHDA and CDR2 as SQIVND (reference sequence). The junction had 2 bases not matched to a gene; V was cut back by 8 bases and J by 1 base. Looking up the rest from reference TRBV19 and TRBJ2-7 gives the full variable domain: DGGITQSPKYLFRKEGQNVTLSCEQNLNHDAMYWYRQDPGQGLRLIYYSQIVNDFQKGDIAEGYSVSREKKESFPLTVTSAQKNPTAFYLCASGGGSYEQYFGPGTRLTVT.